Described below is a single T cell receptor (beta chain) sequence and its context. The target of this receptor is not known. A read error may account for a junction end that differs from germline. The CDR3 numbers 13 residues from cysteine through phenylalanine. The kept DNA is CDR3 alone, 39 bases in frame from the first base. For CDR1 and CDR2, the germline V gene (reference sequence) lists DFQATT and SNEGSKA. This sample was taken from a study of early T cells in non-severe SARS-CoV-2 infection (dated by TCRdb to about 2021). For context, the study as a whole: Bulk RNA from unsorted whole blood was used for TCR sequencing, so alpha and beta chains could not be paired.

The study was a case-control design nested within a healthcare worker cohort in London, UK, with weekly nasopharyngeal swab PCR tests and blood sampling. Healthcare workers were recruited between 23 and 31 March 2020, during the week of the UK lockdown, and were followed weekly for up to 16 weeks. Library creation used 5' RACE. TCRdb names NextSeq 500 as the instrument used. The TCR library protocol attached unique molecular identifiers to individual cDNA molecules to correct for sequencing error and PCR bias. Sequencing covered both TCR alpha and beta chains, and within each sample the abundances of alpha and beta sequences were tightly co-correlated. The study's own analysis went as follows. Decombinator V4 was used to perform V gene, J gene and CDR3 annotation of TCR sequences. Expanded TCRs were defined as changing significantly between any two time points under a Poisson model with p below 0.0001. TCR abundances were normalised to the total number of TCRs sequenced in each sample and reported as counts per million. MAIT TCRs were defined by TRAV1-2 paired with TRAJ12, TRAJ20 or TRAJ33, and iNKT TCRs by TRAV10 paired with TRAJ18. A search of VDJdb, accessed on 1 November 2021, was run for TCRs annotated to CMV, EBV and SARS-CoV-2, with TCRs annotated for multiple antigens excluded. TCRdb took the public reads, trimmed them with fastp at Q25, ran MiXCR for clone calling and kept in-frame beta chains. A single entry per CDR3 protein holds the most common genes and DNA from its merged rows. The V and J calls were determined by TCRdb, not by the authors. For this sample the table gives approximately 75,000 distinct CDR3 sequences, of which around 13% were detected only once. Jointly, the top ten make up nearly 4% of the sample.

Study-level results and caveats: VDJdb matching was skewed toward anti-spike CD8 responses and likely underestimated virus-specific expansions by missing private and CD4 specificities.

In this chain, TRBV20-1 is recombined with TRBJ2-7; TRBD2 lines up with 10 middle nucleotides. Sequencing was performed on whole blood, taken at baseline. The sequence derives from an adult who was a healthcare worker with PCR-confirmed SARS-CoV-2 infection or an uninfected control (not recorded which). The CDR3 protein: CSARGLLAGPEDF. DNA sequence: TGCAGTGCTAGAGGGTTACTAGCGGGACCCGAGGACTTC.